The clone carrying this T cell receptor beta chain was seen more than once but under ten times. The antigen is unknown. UMIs and sample barcodes were carried by the TCR alpha and TCR beta cDNA libraries that 5'RACE produced using constant-segment primers. In TCRdb, the 5' RACE reads were re-called with MiXCR into one record per CDR3 protein. The repertoire has approximately 560,000 distinct CDR3 sequences, 17% of them found once; the top ten carry around 8.1%. This specimen belongs to a study of T-cell memory formation after mild COVID-19. Whole-study results and caveats: Still unconfirmed is whether the second-wave clones peaking on day 37 recognized SARS-CoV-2. The study found contracting CD4+ clones mainly in CM and EM and contracting CD8+ clones in EMRA. Clones that contracted from day 15 to 85 had balanced CD4/CD8; later expanders were CD4+ biased.

From germline, CDR1 is SGHDT and CDR2 YYEEEE. This CDR3 has 15 residues. V shed 1 base and J shed 2 bases, with 10 bases lying between them. The receptor comes from an adult woman who had mild COVID-19 (a few samples of this study predate the infection). Cell type and time point are not known. The specimen was PBMCs or a T cell subset sorted from them (not recorded which). The rearrangement links TRBV5-6 to TRBJ1-5; TRBD1 might be the D (5 bases). CDR3 sequence (DNA): TGTGCCAGCAGCTTGAGGGGATTAGGCAATCAGCCCCAGCATTTT. Amino acid sequence: CASSLRGLGNQPQHF.